The next 13 T cell receptor beta chains were all read from a single sample in a study of vaccination and CD4 T cells after COVID-19. These receptors have no known antigen. Cultured CD4+ T cell DNA underwent sequencing with the Oncomine TCR Beta short-read assay. TCRdb processed the PCR reads anew with MiXCR; each CDR3 protein has one entry. The data contain several thousand distinct CDR3 sequences, more than 50% of them seen just once; the ten biggest clones take up around 21%. This sample's treatment: approximately 9-day PBMC culture with coronavirus spike peptide pools or control peptides (ViraFEST assay). This sample comprised cultured CD4+ T cells from blood, obtained after SARS-CoV-2 vaccination. Every receptor here comes from a human donor with COVID-19.

Concerning this clonotype itself: Relative to the germline gene, one junction end is altered; a read error may explain this. The chain joins TRBV6-1 to TRBJ2-1; D not resolved. The CDR3 extends over 11 amino acids. In germline, CDR1 is MNHNS, CDR2 SASEGT. In nucleotides, the CDR3 is TGTGCCAGCAGACGGATCGGCGAGGAAATCTTC. As protein: CASRRIGEEIF.

This chain uses TRBV5-1 with TRBJ1-1, with D perhaps matching TRBD1 (5 bases). CDR3 size: 15 residues. V lost 3 bases to trimming and J lost 1 base, with 13 bases between them. Per the germline V gene, CDR1 is SGHRS and CDR2 is YFSETQ. The CDR3, as DNA: TGCGCCAGCAGCTACTCCGGGGCACCGAACACTGAAGCTTTCTTT. It translates to CASSYSGAPNTEAFF.

The CDR3 coding sequence is TGCAGTGCATGGAGGGGGACAGGGGGCACGGGCAATCAGCCCCAGCATTTT. It translates to CSAWRGTGGTGNQPQHF. The J gene is TRBJ1-5, the V gene TRBV20-1, with 12 positions matching TRBD1. This CDR3 has 17 amino acids. Germline V gene sequence: CDR1 DFQATT, CDR2 SNEGSKA (reference sequence). The J segment lost 2 bases and the V segment lost 6 bases, leaving 11 bases of the junction unmatched.

This chain links TRBV5-1 with TRBJ2-5; 14 positions agree with TRBD2. The CDR3 has 16 residues. Germline V gene sequence: CDR1 SGHRS, CDR2 YFSETQ. V lost 4 bases to trimming and J lost 4 bases; unmatched junction nucleotides: 6. The CDR3: CASSPGTSGGRETQYF. DNA of the CDR3: TGCGCCAGCAGCCCCGGGACTAGCGGGGGTAGAGAGACCCAGTACTTC.

There are a few counts of this clonotype. The chain carries TRBV20-1 and TRBJ2-5, with D possibly TRBD2 on 6 matching bases. CDR1 is DFQATT, CDR2 SNEGSKA, per germline (reference sequence). The CDR3 has 14 residues. The V and J ends lost 8 bases and 5 bases respectively, with 21 bases between them. Written as DNA, the CDR3 is TGCAGTCGAGGTGGGCGGGACCTTGGGGAGACCCAGTACTTC. Translated, it gives CSRGGRDLGETQYF.

This chain links TRBV20-1 with TRBJ1-2; 7 bases align to TRBD1. This CDR3 has 15 amino acids. Per germline, CDR1 DFQATT and CDR2 SNEGSKA (reference sequence). V was pared by 2 bases and J by 5 bases, with 11 bases of the junction left unmatched. This CDR3 is CSARPRRDSLYGYTF. The DNA of the CDR3 is TGCAGTGCTAGACCTCGCCGGGACAGCCTATATGGCTACACCTTC.

This chain connects TRBV28 to TRBJ1-4, with D tentatively TRBD1 (5 bases). The V end lost 4 bases, the J end lost 4 bases, and 10 bases lay between the germline ends. The CDR3 contains 14 residues. Per the germline V gene, CDR1 is MDHEN and CDR2 is SYDVKM. The CDR3 is CASSSQGINEKLFF. The CDR3 DNA reads TGTGCCAGCAGTTCCCAGGGAATTAATGAAAAACTGTTTTTT.

This clonotype was seen a few times. The chain couples TRBV27 to TRBJ2-7; 10 nucleotides align to TRBD1. Germline CDR1 is MNHEY and CDR2 is SMNVEV (reference sequence). The CDR3 runs 15 residues. V was clipped by 6 bases and J by 3 bases; unmatched bases: 8. The CDR3 spells CASSRGQGVGYEQYF. The CDR3 nucleotides read TGTGCCAGCAGCCGAGGACAGGGGGTGGGCTACGAGCAGTACTTC.

This chain joins TRBV7-2 and TRBJ2-1; maybe TRBD1 (6 bases). V was shortened by 7 bases and J by 9 bases, with 22 bases between the two germline ends. Germline V CDR1 and CDR2: SGHTA, FQGNSA. The CDR3 covers 15 residues. The CDR3 DNA is TGTGCCAGCACTCACCAAAGACAGGTTGGGGGTGAGCAGTTCTTC. Translation gives CASTHQRQVGGEQFF.

V usage is TRBV6-1 and J usage is TRBJ2-7, with 11 bases fitting TRBD1. CDR1 MNHNS and CDR2 SASEGT come from the germline V gene. The CDR3 is 14 amino acids. V dropped 7 bases and J dropped 5; count of bases not matched to a gene: 7. CDR3 region: CASTPGTGGNEQYF. CDR3 coding DNA: TGTGCCAGCACCCCCGGGACAGGGGGTAACGAGCAGTACTTC.

The rearrangement uses TRBV5-4 and TRBJ1-2; no firm D call. Between the trimmed V and J ends, which lost 4 bases and 0 bases, there was a span of 7 bases. The germline gives CDR1 SGHNT, CDR2 YYREEE (reference sequence). This CDR3 region has 13 residues. The CDR3 sequence: CASSPQANYGYTF. CDR3 sequence (DNA): TGTGCCAGCAGCCCCCAAGCTAACTATGGCTACACCTTC.

The J gene is TRBJ1-5, the V gene TRBV6-5; D is undetermined. Trimming pared 4 bases from V and 9 bases from J, leaving 16 bases between. This CDR3 has 14 amino acids. The V gene's germline CDR1 is MNHEY and CDR2 SVGAGI. Here the CDR3 DNA reads TGTGCCAGCAGTTCTTCTGAGACTGGTCGGCCCCAGCATTTT. It encodes CASSSSETGRPQHF.

This clonotype is labeled as medium-sized. The CDR3: CASSSRGSYGYTF. The CDR3 coding sequence is TGTGCCAGCAGTTCGAGAGGATCCTATGGCTACACCTTC. V and J are TRBV12-3 or TRBV12-4 and TRBJ1-2; D is uncertain. This CDR3 spans 13 amino acids. V gave up 4 bases and J gave up 4 bases, with 10 bases separating them.